In its sample, the clone carrying this TCR beta chain was seen a few times. Healthy Caucasian individuals from Russia aged about 6 to 100 served as donors. The second PCR ran roughly 7 to 12 cycles with a sample-barcoded 5' primer and J-beta primers. TCRdb fed the 5' RACE reads into MiXCR, producing one record per CDR3 protein. In the table there are around 990,000 distinct CDR3 sequences, 25% of which are singletons. The entry originates in a study of blood T cells in healthy people across ages. The germline CDR1 and CDR2 sequences are SGHTA and FQGTGA. Trimming took off 2 bases at V and 8 bases at J, with 12 bases between the two ends. The CDR3 has 13 amino acids. The same sample was also used in a study of T cells of mothers and their children.

The TCR sequence derives from a girl aged 2 to 9 in good health. V usage is TRBV7-3 and J usage is TRBJ2-5; the D gene is possibly TRBD2 (5 bases). Sequenced material: blood. CDR3 protein: CASSLLGEGTQYF. CDR3 nucleotide sequence: TGTGCCAGCAGCTTACTAGGCGAGGGCACCCAGTACTTC.